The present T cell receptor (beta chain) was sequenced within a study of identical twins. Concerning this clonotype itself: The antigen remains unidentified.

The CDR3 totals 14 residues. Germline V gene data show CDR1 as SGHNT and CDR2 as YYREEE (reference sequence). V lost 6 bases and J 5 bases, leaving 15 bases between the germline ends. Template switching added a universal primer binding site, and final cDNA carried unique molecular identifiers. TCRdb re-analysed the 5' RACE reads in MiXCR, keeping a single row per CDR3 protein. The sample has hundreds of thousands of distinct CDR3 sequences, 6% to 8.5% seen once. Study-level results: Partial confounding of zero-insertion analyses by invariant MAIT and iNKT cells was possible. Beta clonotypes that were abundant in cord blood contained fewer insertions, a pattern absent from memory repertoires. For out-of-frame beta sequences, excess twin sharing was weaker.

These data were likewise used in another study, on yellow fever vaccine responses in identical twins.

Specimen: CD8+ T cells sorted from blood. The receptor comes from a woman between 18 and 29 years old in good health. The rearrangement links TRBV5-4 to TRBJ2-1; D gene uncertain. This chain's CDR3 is CASTPSSFDNEQFF. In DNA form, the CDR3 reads TGTGCCAGCACCCCGAGTAGTTTCGACAATGAGCAGTTCTTC.